The T cell receptor beta chain described here comes from a study of cytomegalovirus exposure and HLA in healthy donors (dated by TCRdb to the late 2010s). For the wider study: In an earlier analysis of about 560 of the donors, roughly 300 Gb of sequence data and 120 million or so unique TCR beta sequences from about 179 million T cells were reported. Of the roughly 420 genotyped donors, approximately 80% were placed in the genetic ancestry cluster associated with self-reported Caucasian donors. The T cell repertoires of some 700 subjects were profiled by immunosequencing and related to cytomegalovirus serostatus. Four to six DR-DQ haplotypes were handled as single units for association and clustering because linkage in the cohort was strong. Besides the first cohort of hundreds of subjects, a separate validation cohort made up of 120 or so different subjects was used. In an earlier analysis of 550 to 700 of the donors, high-throughput TCR beta sequencing was used to judge whether each TCR beta V gene segment behaved as functional or pseudogenic. Among almost 400 genotyped donors of the cohort, an average of about 240,000 unique TCR beta nucleotide sequences were sequenced per donor, 15% to 20% of them non-productive. An early release that covered about 600 HLA-typed donors contained around 300 gigabases of sequencing data and 85 million to 100 million unique TCR sequences. The number of donors typed differed by locus, with roughly 620-630 for A, B, C, DRB1 and DQB1, 522 for DQA1, about 610 for DPA1, and some 440 for DPB1. The study combined high-throughput TCR immunosequencing, statistical association of individual TCRs with disease status, and machine learning to predict cytomegalovirus infection status. The study aimed to test whether signatures of past pathogen exposure could be identified by cataloging public T cell receptors. Donor age, sex, ethnicity and CMV serostatus were compiled together with the repertoire data. HLA typing covered class I and class II loci at four-digit resolution. To study patterns of TCR occurrence, a later analysis re-analyzed previously published TCR beta repertoires from under 750 donors and added high-resolution HLA genotyping. In a later genetic analysis, genome-wide SNP genotypes for about 65% of the roughly 700 donors were used, and that subset was treated as a discovery cohort. Rather than using new phenotypic data, the later analysis identified candidate immune exposures from TCR beta sequences and from how often those sequences occurred across donors. Every discovery cohort repertoire had been produced on one sequencing platform.

Looking up the germline V gene (reference sequence) yields CDR1 GTSNPN and CDR2 SVGIG. From cysteine to phenylalanine, the CDR3 is 13 amino acids long. Only the CDR3 portion is preserved as DNA: 39 bases, with reading frame beginning at the first base. V is cut back by 5 bases and J by 2 bases, with 0 bases in the junction unmatched. Libraries were built with the immunoSEQ multiplex PCR assay. For the multiplex PCR, a mixture combining 60 forward primers for TCR Vbeta segments and 13 reverse primers for TCR Jbeta segments was used. The CDR3 region of rearranged TCR beta genes was amplified from genomic DNA by a multiplex PCR assay. The Illumina HiSeq System was used to sequence the amplified TCR beta libraries as 87-base-pair reads. The paper's processing steps were these. A later analysis tallied 75 million to 85 million unique TCR beta chains across the 650 to 750 repertoires, and some 12 million of those chains were shared by two or more donors. A nearest-neighbor algorithm error-corrected the raw reads and collapsed the reads into unique sequences, merging closely related sequences to remove PCR and sequencing errors. V, D and J gene segments were assigned by aligning CDR3 sequences to IMGT reference sequences. For a sequence to be retained, a match of at least six nucleotides to both a V gene segment and a J gene segment was required. Rearrangements were classified as productive when the CDR3 lacked stop codons and remained in frame with V and J, and all other rearrangements were classified as non-productive. Following IMGT convention, CDR3 was defined as the stretch from the second conserved V-encoded cysteine to the conserved J-encoded phenylalanine. In an earlier analysis of 500 to 650 of the donors, sequences lacking an unambiguous match to a single V gene segment were excluded. In an earlier analysis of several hundred of the donors, V segments were called functional above 56.7% productive rearrangements and were called segregating when the between-donor standard deviation exceeded 5%. A statistical classification framework was developed to diagnose cytomegalovirus status using the catalog of TCR beta chain sequences. A later analysis assigned V and J genes by comparing TCR nucleotide sequences with IMGT/GENE-DB human TR gene sequences. In a later analysis, CDR3 sequences and most-parsimonious VDJ recombination scenarios were assigned using the TCRdist pipeline. In a later analysis, every TCR beta chain was defined by the combination of its CDR3 amino acid sequence and its V-gene family, and reads without a unique V-gene family were dropped. As a way to deal with suspected cross-contamination and a sequencing artifact, a later analysis dropped 500 to 700 nucleotide sequences that were highly shared and had low generation probability. For each public chain, a later analysis derived a clonal expansion index from normalized ranks of inferred template counts within each repertoire. Generation probabilities in a later analysis came from a VDJ recombination model fitted to out-of-frame rearrangements, and those results were checked against IGoR. A later analysis scored TCR-TCR, TCR-HLA and TCR-CMV co-occurrence with hypergeometric tests, applying a repertoire-size bias correction to TCR pairs. False discovery rates were estimated in a later analysis by permuting HLA or CMV assignments 20 times. In a later analysis, co-occurring TCRs were grouped with DBSCAN, and TCRdist sequence similarity was added when clustering was performed within HLA-allele-positive subsets. Co-occurrence clustering excluded repertoires with fewer than 30,000 or more than 120,000 public chains, plus five with anomalous nucleotide sharing. TCRdb provides this immuneACCESS table in a form limited to in-frame rearrangements. Some clones are lacking; in checked studies, under half of them reflect an unresolved V gene, and why the rest are absent is not known. The D gene and trimming were derived from the DNA, and the V and J assignments and clone size from that table. This sample gives under 200,000 clones in total; around 88% of them show up just once. Under 2.5% of the sample lies in the top ten.

In total, approximately 690 healthy bone marrow donors made up the cohort. At the time of sampling, every cohort member was nominally healthy, though immune exposures that went unrecorded were likely present. The donor tested CMV seronegative and was one of the 352 seronegative cohort members. Each donor provided a peripheral blood sample, and peripheral blood mononuclear cells were used for TCR beta sequencing. The Qiagen DNeasy Blood Extraction Kit was used to extract genomic DNA from the blood cell samples. With respect to this clone: Its cognate antigen has yet to be identified. The input lacks base qualities; no much larger clone sits a single base away.

Study-wide conclusions, independent of this receptor: A later genetic analysis reported fewer N-insertions in productive TCRs among donors in an Asian-associated ancestry cluster than the approximately 670-donor mean. A further reported finding was that TCR beta sequences accurately predicted the HLA-A and HLA-B alleles for most subjects in the first cohort. Broadly in line with IMGT annotations, most TCR beta V segments showed up in productive rearrangements about 87% or about 30% of the time in an earlier analysis of under 700 of the donors. Three of the identified cytomegalovirus-associated TCR beta chains were confirmed in vitro to be specific for cytomegalovirus antigens. Because counts were too low, seventeen rarely observed V segments, including chromosome 9 orphons, were left out of the earlier analysis of some 640 of the donors. The classifier was reported to diagnose cytomegalovirus status with high specificity and sensitivity in both the original cohort and the validation cohort. In a later analysis, the rate of TCR association differed among HLA loci, with DRB1 alleles having the most associated TCRs and HLA-C alleles having the fewest. Strong co-occurrence of HLA alleles, especially DR and DQ, made assigning TCR associations to individual alleles difficult. The study gave a list of some 150 TCR beta chains associated with cytomegalovirus. Roughly uniform sequencing depth across donors was assumed in presence/absence analyses, although this assumption may not hold. A later analysis reported that several top co-occurrence clusters appeared linked to parvovirus B19, influenza, CMV and Epstein-Barr virus. The 87-base-pair reads could not distinguish some IMGT-functional V segments, including TRBV6-2 and TRBV6-3, so those segments were excluded. The sequencing pipeline was judged likely to have produced a cluster of highly shared sequence variants as a technical artifact. The cohort was sequenced for TCR beta chains only, and without alpha or paired-chain data the features that could be detected were limited. In a later analysis, 15,000 to 20,000 TCR beta sequences were associated with specific HLA alleles at a false discovery rate of 0.05. V-gene and J-gene trimming of TCR beta chains was associated with a missense DCLRE1C variant in a later genetic analysis, and the association was replicated in an independent cohort. In a later analysis, HLA-associated TCR beta chains were found to be more clonally expanded and to have lower generation probabilities than equally common non-associated chains. HLA typing was unavailable for some donors at each locus, so association tests used only the typed subset. Correlated functional status among segregating V segments might be attributable to linkage disequilibrium, but an unknown experimental factor could not be ruled out. The only immune exposure information available for the cohort was CMV serostatus. According to the authors, the approach could potentially be generalized to other disease states and immunological phenotypes. Across donors, most TCR sequences were observed very rarely, whereas some public TCRs were present in many individuals. Most CMV-associated TCR beta chains appeared to be HLA-restricted in a later analysis, and the HLA associations seemed to be driven largely by CMV exposure.

The source of this sequence is a woman aged 18-29 years in good health and CMV-seronegative. Recombination joined TRBV30 with TRBJ2-5; TRBD2 aligns with 12 central bases. Sequenced sample: PBMCs. The sequenced DNA: TGTGCCTGGGGACTAGCGGGACAAGAGACCCAGTACTTC. Its amino acids are CAWGLAGQETQYF.